This paragraph covers one TCR beta chain sequence. Looked up from germline, CDR1 is LNHDA and CDR2 is SQIVND (reference sequence). CDR3 length: 14 amino acids. V lost 7 bases to trimming and J lost 0 bases; unmatched junction nucleotides: 2. Treatment defined: about 20 received Ad26.COV2.S at low or high dose, single or two shots; several received placebo; per-sample allocation not given. Samples were taken on day 63 after the first vaccine or placebo injection. Some clones are missing from TCRdb's copy, which holds only in-frame ones; the method was immunoSEQ multiplex PCR. The data show some 350,000 clones, with about 90% seen just once and 4.5% to 7% held by the top ten. The sample is drawn from a study of Ad26.COV2.S vaccination and SARS-CoV-2 variants.

The sample was peripheral blood, taken in a trial of Ad26.COV2.S vaccine versus placebo. The V gene is TRBV19, the J gene TRBJ2-2; 7 bases match TRBD1. The source of this sequence is a person aged 18 to 59 who received the Ad26.COV2.S COVID-19 vaccine or a placebo. The CDR3, as DNA: TGTGCCAGTAAAGGACAGGCGAACACCGGGGAGCTGTTTTTT. It encodes CASKGQANTGELFF.